These 23 T cell receptor beta chains came from one sample sequenced in a study of OX40 agonist ivuxolimab in advanced cancers. Sequencing used immunoSEQ multiplex PCR; TCRdb keeps in-frame clones, though not all of them. This sample carries 70,000 to 85,000 clones, roughly 80% of them seen once, and the ten largest clones take 2.1%. This specimen was CD4+ or CD8+ T cells sorted from blood, taken in a trial of the OX40 agonist ivuxolimab. All receptors come from an adult with an advanced solid tumor such as melanoma, head and neck, liver or kidney cancer.

The V and J genes are TRBV11-2 and TRBJ1-2, with D uncertain. The CDR3 loop spans 15 amino acids. Trimming took off 1 base at V and 5 bases at J, with 14 bases between the two ends. Germline V gene data show CDR1 as SGHAT and CDR2 as FQNNGV. The DNA of the CDR3 is TGTGCCAGCAGCTTAGCGTTTAGGCAGGAATATGGCTACACCTTC. Protein: CASSLAFRQEYGYTF.

The rearrangement uses TRBV27 and TRBJ2-4; the match to TRBD2 covers 8 bases. Germline lookup yields CDR1 MNHEY and CDR2 SMNVEV (reference sequence). The CDR3 loop spans 18 amino acids. The ends lost 6 bases at V and 0 bases at J; junction bases unmatched: 13. The CDR3 nucleotides read TGTGCCAGCAGCCAGCTAGCGGGCGTGATACTAGCCAAAAACATTCAGTACTTC. Protein product: CASSQLAGVILAKNIQYF.

This rearrangement joins TRBV7-2 to TRBJ1-6; D unresolved. V lost 0 bases and J lost 3, with 3 bases in between. Germline lookup yields CDR1 SGHTA and CDR2 FQGNSA. This CDR3 comprises 14 residues. The CDR3 DNA follows: TGTGCCAGCAGCTTAGCAGACTATAATTCACCCCTCCACTTT. The encoded protein is CASSLADYNSPLHF.

CDR3 coding DNA: TGTGCCGTAGCCAGGGGTTTTAATGAAAAACTGTTTTTT. As protein: CAVARGFNEKLFF. V gene TRBV19 combines with J gene TRBJ1-4; maybe TRBD1 (6 bases). V lost 11 bases, J lost 4 bases, and 14 bases lay in between. CDR1 and CDR2 from the germline V gene are LNHDA and SQIVND (reference sequence). The CDR3 length is 13 residues. The variable domain in full, completed from reference TRBV19 and TRBJ1-4, reads DGGITQSPKYLFRKEGQNVTLSCEQNLNHDAMYWYRQDPGQGLRLIYYSQIVNDFQKGDIAEGYSVSREKKESFPLTVTSAQKNPTAFYLCAVARGFNEKLFFGSGTQLSVL.

The chain links TRBV5-1 to TRBJ2-6; TRBD1 agrees at 10 bases. The CDR3 covers 17 residues. Trimming took 4 bases from V and 0 from J; bases not matched to a gene: 4. CDR1 SGHRS and CDR2 YFSETQ come from the germline V gene. This CDR3 reads CASSIGQGGSGANVLTF. The DNA for the CDR3 is TGCGCCAGCAGCATAGGACAGGGGGGCTCTGGGGCCAACGTCCTGACTTTC.

The rearrangement links TRBV19 to TRBJ2-1; a possible D gene is TRBD2 (6 bases). Trimming pared 7 bases from V and 2 bases from J, leaving 12 bases between. The CDR3 spans 14 residues. Germline assignment: CDR1 LNHDA and CDR2 SQIVND (reference sequence). The CDR3, as DNA: TGTGCCAGTAATGGGGGGATCACCTACAATGAGCAGTTCTTC. Translating gives CASNGGITYNEQFF. The variable domain in full, completed from reference TRBV19 and TRBJ2-1, reads DGGITQSPKYLFRKEGQNVTLSCEQNLNHDAMYWYRQDPGQGLRLIYYSQIVNDFQKGDIAEGYSVSREKKESFPLTVTSAQKNPTAFYLCASNGGITYNEQFFGPGTRLTVL.

The J gene is TRBJ1-2, the V gene TRBV2, with D tentatively TRBD1 (5 bases). Germline loops: CDR1 SNHLY, CDR2 FYNNEI. The CDR3 totals 15 residues. The V end was cut by 1 base, the J end by 0 bases, with 9 bases between. DNA for the CDR3: TGTGCCAGCAGTGAAGTGGGACGGTCTAACTATGGCTACACCTTC. Protein product: CASSEVGRSNYGYTF.

The chain has TRBV7-9 and TRBJ1-3; D perhaps matches TRBD1 (6 bases). The CDR3 has 18 residues. V was trimmed by 5 bases and J by 0 bases, leaving 20 bases between them. CDR1 and CDR2 (germline): SEHNR, FQNEAQ (reference sequence). The CDR3: CASSPSDRGALSGNTIYF. CDR3 sequence (DNA): TGTGCCAGCAGCCCATCGGACAGAGGGGCTCTCTCTGGAAACACCATATATTTT.

Concerning this clone itself: Other nucleotide sequences in the sample specify the same CDR3. The gene calls are TRBV28 and TRBJ1-4, with D possibly being TRBD1 (6 bases). Per the germline V gene, CDR1 is MDHEN and CDR2 is SYDVKM. The CDR3 consists of 14 residues. The CDR3 loop reads CATVEGGLTKKLFF. The DNA for the CDR3 is TGTGCAACCGTGGAAGGGGGACTAACGAAAAAACTGTTTTTT.

This chain uses TRBV5-1 with TRBJ2-7; weak D call: TRBD2 (7 bases). Between the trimmed V and J ends, which lost 0 bases and 2 bases, there was a span of 12 bases. The CDR3 extends over 15 amino acids. From germline, CDR1 is SGHRS and CDR2 YFSETQ. This chain's CDR3 is CASSLAGGSTYEQYF. The CDR3 DNA is TGCGCCAGCAGCTTGGCGGGGGGCTCCACCTACGAGCAGTACTTC. Full variable domain (rest looked up from reference TRBV5-1 and TRBJ2-7): KAGVTQTPRYLIKTRGQQVTLSCSPISGHRSVSWYQQTPGQGLQFLFEYFSETQRNKGNFPGRFSGRQFSNSRSEMNVSTLELGDSALYLCASSLAGGSTYEQYFGPGTRLTVT.

This chain uses TRBV5-4 with TRBJ2-5, with TRBD2 matching 9 bases. The CDR3 is made up of 12 amino acids. V shed 4 bases, J shed 7 bases, and the junction held 2 bases outside the gene matches. The germline gives CDR1 SGHNT, CDR2 YYREEE (reference sequence). This CDR3 reads CASSNSGGTQYF. Written as DNA, the CDR3 is TGTGCCAGCAGCAATAGCGGGGGGACCCAGTACTTC.

This sequence joins TRBV28 and TRBJ2-3; 7 nucleotides agree with TRBD2. Looked up from germline, CDR1 is MDHEN and CDR2 is SYDVKM. With 5 bases clipped from V and 5 bases from J, the junction kept 7 bases outside the gene matches. The CDR3 has 14 amino acids. CDR3 loop: CASSRGGEGDTQYF. In DNA form, the CDR3 reads TGTGCCAGCAGTCGTGGGGGGGAGGGAGATACGCAGTATTTT. The variable domain in full, with the rest retrieved from reference TRBV28 and TRBJ2-3, is DVKVTQSSRYLVKRTGEKVFLECVQDMDHENMFWYRQDPGLGLRLIYFSYDVKMKEKGDIPEGYSVSREKKERFSLILESASTNQTSMYLCASSRGGEGDTQYFGPGTRLTVL.

A remark on this clone: The same CDR3 can be traced to other DNA sequences in this sample. V usage is TRBV28 and J usage is TRBJ2-7; D ambiguous. Germline-derived CDR1 and CDR2 are MDHEN and SYDVKM. The V and J ends lost 4 bases and 4 bases respectively, with 5 bases between them. The CDR3 contains 11 residues. The DNA for the CDR3 is TGTGCCAGCAGTTCCCCGTACGAGCAGTACTTC. It encodes CASSSPYEQYF.

The V gene is TRBV5-6, the J gene TRBJ1-6; D gene uncertain. The V gene lost 2 bases and the J gene lost 9 bases, with 15 bases spanning the gap. The CDR3 is made up of 15 amino acids. Germline V gene data show CDR1 as SGHDT and CDR2 as YYEEEE. CDR3 sequence (DNA): TGTGCCAGCAGCTTAAAAAGCTTTTCGAGTTCACCCCTCCACTTT. Protein sequence: CASSLKSFSSSPLHF.

The chain carries TRBV27 and TRBJ1-5; weak D call: TRBD1 (5 bases). V was pared by 3 bases and J by 4 bases, with 16 bases between. Looked up from germline, CDR1 is MNHEY and CDR2 is SMNVEV (reference sequence). The CDR3 sequence is 16 residues long. The CDR3 nucleotides are TGTGCCAGCAGTTTGCAGGGCAGGTTAATGAATCAGCCCCAGCATTTT. Translation: CASSLQGRLMNQPQHF.

J is TRBJ2-7 and V is TRBV5-1, with 9 bases that match TRBD1. Germline V gene lookup returns CDR1 SGHRS and CDR2 YFSETQ. After removal of 4 bases from V and 5 bases from J, the junction contained 7 bases not matched to a gene. The CDR3 is 14 amino acids. The chain's CDR3 is CASSVGQGFHEQYF. The CDR3 nucleotides read TGCGCCAGCAGCGTCGGACAGGGGTTTCACGAGCAGTACTTC.

This chain connects TRBV28 to TRBJ1-1; 7 positions match TRBD1. CDR1 is MDHEN, CDR2 SYDVKM, per germline. The CDR3 is 15 amino acids. V was clipped by 4 bases and J by 0 bases; unmatched bases: 5. CDR3 protein: CASSWGQLLNTEAFF. The CDR3 nucleotides are TGTGCCAGCAGTTGGGGACAGTTACTGAACACTGAAGCTTTCTTT.

The genes are TRBV7-2 and TRBJ1-2, with D tentatively TRBD1 (5 bases). CDR1 and CDR2 (germline): SGHTA, FQGNSA. This CDR3 has 15 amino acids. V gave up 2 bases and J gave up 5 bases, with 15 bases separating them. The CDR3: CASSLKAGTLYGYTF. In DNA form, the CDR3 reads TGTGCCAGCAGCTTAAAGGCAGGGACTCTATATGGCTACACCTTC.

The chain combines TRBV5-6 with TRBJ2-2; no clear D. Looked up from germline, CDR1 is SGHDT and CDR2 is YYEEEE. Trimming left V 5 bases short and J 4 bases short, with 15 bases between. The CDR3 has 15 residues. CDR3 nucleotides: TGTGCCAGCAGTCGCTTTGGCGGCGTCACCGGGGAGCTGTTTTTT. Protein: CASSRFGGVTGELFF.

This chain joins TRBV7-2 and TRBJ1-1; D ambiguous. In germline, CDR1 is SGHTA, CDR2 FQGNSA. This CDR3 contains 13 residues. The germline V and J ends were trimmed by 1 base and 1 base, with 4 bases remaining between them. The CDR3 loop is CASSLVPNTEAFF. In nucleotides, the CDR3 is TGTGCCAGCAGCTTAGTTCCGAACACTGAAGCTTTCTTT.

The V and J genes are TRBV5-5 and TRBJ2-7; D uncertain. Germline V CDR1 and CDR2: SGHKS, YYEKEE (reference sequence). The length of the CDR3 is 12 residues. V lost 3 bases and J lost 3, with 7 bases in between. The CDR3 reads CASSYEFYEQYF. The CDR3, as DNA: TGTGCCAGCAGCTACGAGTTCTACGAGCAGTACTTC.

The V call is TRBV5-1, the J call TRBJ2-5; D ambiguous. Germline loops: CDR1 SGHRS, CDR2 YFSETQ. The length of the CDR3 is 11 residues. Trimming shortened V by 1 base and J by 5 bases, and 3 bases separated the two germline ends. The CDR3 loop is CASSLMETQYF. Here the CDR3 DNA reads TGCGCCAGCAGCTTGATGGAGACCCAGTACTTC.

V is TRBV19 and J is TRBJ2-7; possibly TRBD1 or TRBD2 for D (5 bases each). V shed 5 bases and J shed 5 bases, with 13 bases lying between them. The CDR3 has 13 amino acids. Per germline, CDR1 LNHDA and CDR2 SQIVND (reference sequence). The CDR3 DNA reads TGTGCCAGTAGTCGGGGCGCAGGCAACGAGCAGTACTTC. Translating it yields CASSRGAGNEQYF. The full variable domain, completed using reference TRBV19 and TRBJ2-7, is DGGITQSPKYLFRKEGQNVTLSCEQNLNHDAMYWYRQDPGQGLRLIYYSQIVNDFQKGDIAEGYSVSREKKESFPLTVTSAQKNPTAFYLCASSRGAGNEQYFGPGTRLTVT.